The 15 T cell receptor beta chains below come from one sample, sequenced in a study of cytomegalovirus exposure and HLA in healthy donors. Sequenced by immunoSEQ multiplex PCR; TCRdb stores in-frame clones only, minus some. This sample has about 200,000 clones, with 86% found just once. The material sequenced was PBMCs. Receptors originate from a young woman in good health and CMV-seronegative.

This clone was seen only once. The CDR3 bases are TGCAGCGTTGAAGAGGGGGGGACAGGATCAATGAACACTGAAGCTTTCTTT. Residues: CSVEEGGTGSMNTEAFF. V gene TRBV29-1 combines with J gene TRBJ1-1; TRBD1 aligns across 8 bases. CDR1 is SQVTM, CDR2 ANQGSEA, per germline. This CDR3 contains 17 residues. V shed 0 bases and J 0 bases; nucleotides not matched to a gene: 9.

The chain carries TRBV4-1 and TRBJ2-7; 7 nucleotides line up with TRBD1. In germline, CDR1 is MGHRA, CDR2 YSYEKL. The CDR3 has 15 amino acids. Trimming took 2 bases from V and 2 from J; bases not matched to a gene: 6. The CDR3 loop is CASSQRQGDPYEQYF. The CDR3 bases are TGCGCCAGCAGCCAACGGCAGGGGGACCCCTACGAGCAGTACTTC.

The chain couples TRBV6-5 to TRBJ1-2; the D gene is possibly TRBD1 (5 bases). Germline V gene sequence: CDR1 MNHEY, CDR2 SVGAGI. The CDR3 covers 16 residues. Trimming pared 0 bases from V and 4 bases from J, leaving 15 bases between. The DNA of the CDR3 is TGTGCCAGCAGTTACTCGAATCTAAGGGGTGGCTATGGCTACACCTTC. Translated, it gives CASSYSNLRGGYGYTF.

The genes are TRBV2 and TRBJ2-6; D is perhaps TRBD1 (6 bases). V was clipped by 4 bases and J by 2 bases, with 27 bases between them. Germline-derived CDR1 and CDR2 are SNHLY and FYNNEI. This CDR3 is built from 21 residues. CDR3: CASSVLPQGQQLSTGANVLTF. Here the CDR3 DNA reads TGTGCCAGCAGTGTCCTTCCCCAAGGACAGCAACTCTCAACTGGGGCCAACGTCCTGACTTTC.

The CDR3 nucleotides are TGTGCCAGCAGCAACAAGCGGTTCTGGGATGAGCAGTTCTTC. Protein: CASSNKRFWDEQFF. J is TRBJ2-1 and V is TRBV7-9, with D maybe TRBD2 (5 bases). The CDR3 has 14 amino acids. In germline, CDR1 is SEHNR, CDR2 FQNEAQ (reference sequence). The germline V and J ends were trimmed by 5 bases and 8 bases, with 16 bases remaining between them. The full variable domain, completed using reference TRBV7-9 and TRBJ2-1, is DTGVSQNPRHKITKRGQNVTFRCDPISEHNRLYWYRQTLGQGPEFLTYFQNEAQLEKSRLLSDRFSAERPKGSFSTLEIQRTEQGDSAMYLCASSNKRFWDEQFFGPGTRLTVL.

The genes are TRBV6-1 and TRBJ1-5; D gene uncertain. CDR3 size: 14 residues. Trimming took 5 bases from V and 0 from J, leaving 8 bases between them. In germline, CDR1 is MNHNS, CDR2 SASEGT. CDR3 amino acids: CASSPDYSNQPQHF. CDR3 DNA sequence: TGTGCCAGCAGTCCAGATTATAGCAATCAGCCCCAGCATTTT.

V gene TRBV20-1 combines with J gene TRBJ2-5; D is possibly TRBD1 (5 bases). The CDR3 is 11 amino acids. CDR1 is DFQATT, CDR2 SNEGSKA, per germline (reference sequence). V lost 5 bases, J lost 1 base, and 5 bases lay in between. In DNA, the CDR3 is TGCAGTGCTGGGGCCCAAGAGACCCAGTACTTC. Translating gives CSAGAQETQYF.

In this sample, this clone turned up a few times. This rearrangement joins TRBV5-4 to TRBJ2-7; 8 nucleotides agree with TRBD2. The CDR3 loop spans 15 amino acids. Germline-derived CDR1 and CDR2 are SGHNT and YYREEE (reference sequence). J gave up 2 bases and V 3 bases, and 7 bases lay outside the gene matches. The CDR3: CASSSPSGGTYEQYF. The CDR3 nucleotides read TGTGCCAGCAGCTCCCCAAGCGGGGGTACCTACGAGCAGTACTTC.

The V gene is TRBV19, the J gene TRBJ2-3; 7 bases are shared with TRBD1. The junction had 5 bases not matched to a gene; V was cut back by 5 bases and J by 0 bases. Germline CDR1 is LNHDA and CDR2 is SQIVND (reference sequence). This CDR3 is 15 amino acids long. CDR3 sequence: CASSFLTGSTDTQYF. DNA for the CDR3: TGTGCCAGTAGTTTTTTGACAGGGAGCACAGATACGCAGTATTTT.

The DNA of the CDR3 is TGTGCCAGCAGCCCCAGACAGGTACTCCCTACCTATGGCTACACCTTC. Protein product: CASSPRQVLPTYGYTF. The J gene is TRBJ1-2, the V gene TRBV11-2; possible D gene TRBD1, 6 bases. Germline CDR1 and CDR2: SGHAT and FQNNGV. This CDR3 comprises 16 residues. V gave up 5 bases and J gave up 4 bases, with 20 bases separating them.

The chain recombines TRBV19 with TRBJ1-5; TRBD1 agrees at 8 bases. CDR3 length: 15 residues. The V and J ends lost 5 bases and 6 bases, in that order; junction bases with no gene match: 9. Per germline, CDR1 LNHDA and CDR2 SQIVND (reference sequence). For the CDR3, the DNA is TGTGCCAGTAGTGCCTCAGGGGGCGCACCTCAGCCCCAGCATTTT. Translation: CASSASGGAPQPQHF.

This sequence joins TRBV27 and TRBJ2-2; TRBD1 matches 9 bases. The ends lost 3 bases at V and 0 bases at J; junction bases unmatched: 17. The germline V gene has CDR1 MNHEY and CDR2 SMNVEV (reference sequence). There are 21 residues in the CDR3. The CDR3 DNA reads TGTGCCAGCAGTTTTCAATATTGGACAGGGGTCGCGGATCCGAACACCGGGGAGCTGTTTTTT. Its translation is CASSFQYWTGVADPNTGELFF.

V is TRBV18 and J is TRBJ1-1, with 7 positions matching TRBD1. CDR1 is KGHSH, CDR2 LQKENI, per germline. Trimming removed 1 base from V and 3 bases from J; junction bases left unmatched: 2. CDR3 length: 14 amino acids. The CDR3, as DNA: TGTGCCAGCTCACCACTCGGACAGGACACTGAAGCTTTCTTT. Protein sequence: CASSPLGQDTEAFF. Complete variable domain (other parts from reference TRBV18 and TRBJ1-1): NAGVMQNPRHLVRRRGQEARLRCSPMKGHSHVYWYRQLPEEGLKFMVYLQKENIIDESGMPKERFSAEFPKEGPSILRIQQVVRGDSAAYFCASSPLGQDTEAFFGQGTRLTVV.

The chain uses TRBV5-1 and TRBJ2-3, with 8 bases matching TRBD2. The V gene end was trimmed by 4 bases and the J gene end by 3 bases; junction bases not matched to a gene: 7. This CDR3 has 15 residues. Germline lookup yields CDR1 SGHRS and CDR2 YFSETQ. CDR3 nucleotide sequence: TGCGCCAGCAGCGATCCTAGCGGGTCGACAGATACGCAGTATTTT. Translated: CASSDPSGSTDTQYF.

The chain is built from TRBV11-2 and TRBJ2-7, with 7 bases matching TRBD1. Unmatched junction bases numbered 9, after V lost 5 bases and J lost 2 bases. This CDR3 has 15 residues. The V gene's germline CDR1 is SGHAT and CDR2 FQNNGV. This CDR3 is CASSHGWDSTYEQYF. CDR3 coding DNA: TGTGCCAGCAGCCACGGGTGGGACAGTACCTACGAGCAGTACTTC.